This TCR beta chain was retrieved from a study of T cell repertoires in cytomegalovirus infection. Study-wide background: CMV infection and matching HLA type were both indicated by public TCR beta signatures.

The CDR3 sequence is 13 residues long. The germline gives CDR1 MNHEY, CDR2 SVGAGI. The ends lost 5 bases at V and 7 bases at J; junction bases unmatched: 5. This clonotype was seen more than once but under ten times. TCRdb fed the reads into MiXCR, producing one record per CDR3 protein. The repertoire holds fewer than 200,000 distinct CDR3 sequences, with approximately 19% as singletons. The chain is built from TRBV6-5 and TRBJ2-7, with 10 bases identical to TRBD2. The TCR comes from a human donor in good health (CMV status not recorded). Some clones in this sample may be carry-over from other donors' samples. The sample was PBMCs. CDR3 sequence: CASSSLAGVEQYF. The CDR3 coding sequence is TGTGCCAGCAGTAGTCTAGCGGGAGTAGAGCAGTACTTC.